This T cell receptor (beta chain) originates from a study of blood T cell repertoires in COVID-19. This CDR3 is built from 13 residues. Germline CDR1 SGDLS, CDR2 YYNGEE. Trimming shortened V by 0 bases and J by 5 bases, and 5 bases separated the two germline ends. Produced via immunoSEQ multiplex PCR; TCRdb's table is partial and in-frame only. In the table there are around 270,000 clones, 70% to 90% of which are singletons. This chain uses TRBV9 with TRBJ1-4; no reliable D call. The sequence came from a woman aged 50 to 60 with acute or convalescent COVID-19. The specimen was peripheral blood. The CDR3 sequence is CASSVDGNEKLFF. CDR3 DNA: TGTGCCAGCAGCGTAGACGGGAATGAAAAACTGTTTTTT.